This TCR beta chain was captured by sequencing in a study of cytomegalovirus exposure and HLA in healthy donors. The J segment lost 7 bases and the V segment lost 5 bases, leaving 15 bases of the junction unmatched. The CDR3 runs 17 residues. Per germline, CDR1 SGDLS and CDR2 YYNGEE. Sequenced by immunoSEQ multiplex PCR; TCRdb stores in-frame clones only, minus some. The sample shows fewer than 120,000 clones, approximately 90% of them seen only once. Sequences were obtained from PBMCs. The source of this sequence is a woman in her thirties in good health and CMV-seropositive. The chain combines TRBV9 with TRBJ2-2; 9 bases map to TRBD2. As DNA, the CDR3 is TGTGCCAGCAGTGTGGGCGCGGCGGGAGGGGGCGGCGGGGAGCTGTTTTTT. It yields the protein CASSVGAAGGGGGELFF.